This T cell receptor (beta chain) originates from a study of blood T cells in healthy people across ages. Primed by a sample-barcoded 5' primer and a J-beta primer mix, a second PCR proceeded for roughly 7 to 11 cycles. TCRdb re-derived calls from the 5' RACE reads in MiXCR, one entry per CDR3 protein. The table has more than 650,000 distinct CDR3 sequences, roughly 24% seen once. Deletions cut 6 bases from V and 5 bases from J, with 13 bases between. Germline lookup yields CDR1 MNHNS and CDR2 SASEGT. The CDR3 is 13 amino acids. The sample was also linked to a second study, of T cells of mothers and their children.

What was sequenced was blood. The clonotype comes from a boy between 10 and 17 years old in good health. The V call is TRBV6-1, the J call TRBJ2-5; the D gene is possibly TRBD2 (6 bases). CDR3 sequence: CASSRWDFETQYF. The CDR3, as DNA: TGTGCCAGCAGCCGATGGGACTTCGAGACCCAGTACTTC.